These T cell receptor beta chains were read from a single sample in a study of tumour-infiltrating T cells in Burkitt lymphoma. Sequencing used immunoSEQ multiplex PCR; TCRdb keeps in-frame clones, though not all of them. The repertoire holds a few thousand clones, with about 14% as singletons. The sequenced sample was tumor tissue from a relapse. These TCRs come from a human donor with relapsed Burkitt lymphoma. CDR3s leave out the opening cysteine and the closing phenylalanine or tryptophan. Fields, in order: J gene, V gene, CDR3 protein.

>TRBJ2-1|TRBV2
ASRAPGIGNEQF
>TRBJ2-5|TRBV5-4
ASSLGGTQETQY
>TRBJ2-7|TRBV5-1
ASSLDGSAMVYEQY
>TRBJ1-2|TRBV18
ASSPGRNYGYT
>TRBJ2-7|TRBV19
ASSTQGARYEQY
>TRBJ2-7|TRBV10-3
AISVGGGGNEQY
>TRBJ2-3|TRBV19
ASIEDGRTDTQY
>TRBJ2-7|TRBV7-6
ASSLHGDRTYEQY
>TRBJ1-2|TRBV6-5
ASTRDGLYGYT
>TRBJ2-4|TRBV2
ASRGGRTSAKNIQY
>TRBJ2-3|TRBV19
ASSRRDGRGSDTQY
>TRBJ2-3|TRBV5-1
ASSFNRGPASTDTQY
>TRBJ2-3|TRBV6-5
ASSYWRGGGTDTQY
>TRBJ2-1|TRBV15
ATSLRLAGKGEQF
>TRBJ2-7|TRBV2
ASSETEVSYEQY
>TRBJ2-1|TRBV18
ASSPPVWGPDNEQF
>TRBJ2-2|TRBV27
ASSSGQGTGELF
>TRBJ2-1|TRBV5-6
ASSLPSGETRYNEQF
>TRBJ2-1|TRBV14
ASSQGVYSYNEQF
>TRBJ1-1|TRBV28
ASSFGGGTEAF
>TRBJ2-3|TRBV18
ASSHSASTDTQY
>TRBJ1-1|TRBV5-1
ASSLGLGTEAF
>TRBJ1-2|TRBV4-1
ASSRPENRKTYGYT
>TRBJ1-5|TRBV11-2
ASSPDTGSQPQH
>TRBJ1-1|TRBV10-3
ATHLGSGAFEAF
>TRBJ2-7|TRBV2
ASSGETGQKQY
>TRBJ2-3|TRBV7-9
ASSSGRDTQY
>TRBJ1-2|TRBV11-2
ASSSQGAVYGYT